These 32 T cell receptor beta chains were all obtained from the same sample, sequenced in a study of T cell repertoires in cytomegalovirus infection. One entry per CDR3 protein results from TCRdb running MiXCR on the reads. Among roughly 990,000 distinct CDR3 sequences, about 33% were seen once, and the ten largest hold around an eighth. The antigens for these receptors are not known. Here the sequenced sample was cultured CD8+ T cells from PBMCs, taken from culture after CMV antigen stimulation. The receptor source for this set is a human donor in good health (CMV status not recorded). Some clones in this sample may be carry-over from other donors' samples.

This chain links TRBV28 with TRBJ2-7, with TRBD1 matching over 7 bases. Germline V gene lookup returns CDR1 MDHEN and CDR2 SYDVKM. Trimming at V came to 5 bases and at J to 6 bases, leaving 7 bases not matched to a gene. The CDR3 has 13 residues. The CDR3 here is CASSPGQVVEQYV. CDR3 bases: TGTGCCAGCAGTCCAGGACAGGTGGTCGAGCAGTACGTC.

The chain recombines TRBV7-6 with TRBJ2-3, with D perhaps TRBD2 (5 bases). CDR3 length: 15 residues. V was pared by 0 bases and J by 1 base, with 8 bases between. In germline, CDR1 is SGHVS, CDR2 FNYEAQ. CDR3 amino acids: CASSLASRGTDTQYF. The CDR3 nucleotides are TGTGCCAGCAGCTTAGCGTCGAGGGGCACAGATACGCAGTATTTT.

The chain combines TRBV4-3 with TRBJ2-5; TRBD2 agrees at 12 bases. The CDR3 loop spans 18 amino acids. The trim removed 0 bases at V and 4 bases at J, leaving 9 bases unmatched. Germline loops: CDR1 LGHNA, CDR2 YSLEER. The CDR3 nucleotides read TGCGCCAGCAGCCAAGATATGACTAGCGGGGGTTTAGGAGAGACCCAGTACTTC. Translating it yields CASSQDMTSGGLGETQYF.

This chain uses TRBV10-3 with TRBJ2-7, with 11 nucleotides matching TRBD1. Germline V CDR1 and CDR2: ENHRY, SYGVKD. V dropped 4 bases and J dropped 1; count of bases not matched to a gene: 6. CDR3 length: 16 residues. CDR3 sequence reads: CAISVQRDRGSYEQYF. Here the CDR3 DNA reads TGTGCCATCAGTGTCCAGAGGGACAGGGGGTCCTACGAGCAGTACTTC.

The rearrangement uses TRBV7-9 and TRBJ1-5, with D tentatively TRBD1 (6 bases). This CDR3 has 14 residues. CDR1 is SEHNR, CDR2 FQNEAQ, per germline (reference sequence). The V and J ends lost 8 bases and 4 bases respectively, with 15 bases between them. The CDR3 DNA reads TGTGCCAGCCAACTTACAGGGATGAATCAGCCCCAGCATTTT. It translates to CASQLTGMNQPQHF.

This clonotype has a count of ten or more. The chain links TRBV6-6 to TRBJ1-1; TRBD1 agrees at 8 bases. The length of the CDR3 is 22 residues. V lost 5 bases to trimming and J lost 1 base; unmatched junction nucleotides: 27. The V gene's germline CDR1 is MNHNY and CDR2 SVGAGI (reference sequence). CDR3 nucleotide sequence: TGTGCCAGCAGTCAGGGGGCGCTCGGACAAGAACTATTTGGAGCCCGGAACACTGAAGCTTTCTTT. It yields the protein CASSQGALGQELFGARNTEAFF.

The rearrangement uses TRBV2 and TRBJ1-6; D unresolved. There are 12 residues in the CDR3. V gave up 4 bases and J gave up 7 bases, with 5 bases separating them. Germline assignment: CDR1 SNHLY and CDR2 FYNNEI. CDR3 sequence: CASSGKNSPLHF. CDR3 DNA sequence: TGTGCCAGCAGTGGAAAAAATTCACCCCTCCACTTT.

This chain joins TRBV6-5 and TRBJ2-7, with D perhaps TRBD2 (6 bases). The V gene lost 4 bases and the J gene lost 3 bases, with 19 bases spanning the gap. CDR3 length: 16 amino acids. From germline, CDR1 is MNHEY and CDR2 SVGAGI. The CDR3 here is CASSSEGPGGIYEQYF. Here the CDR3 DNA reads TGTGCCAGCAGTTCGGAGGGGCCCGGGGGAATCTACGAGCAGTACTTC.

This clonotype was observed many times. This chain connects TRBV7-6 to TRBJ2-5; 9 bases agree with TRBD2. The junction had 7 bases not matched to a gene; V was cut back by 1 base and J by 4 bases. Germline V gives CDR1 SGHVS, CDR2 FNYEAQ. The CDR3 is 16 residues long. The CDR3 protein is CASSLDPAGGPETQYF. Written as DNA, the CDR3 is TGTGCCAGCAGCTTAGATCCAGCGGGGGGCCCAGAGACCCAGTACTTC.

This clonotype has only a few counts. The chain joins TRBV7-6 to TRBJ2-5, with D possibly called TRBD1 or TRBD2 (5 bases each). The V gene's germline CDR1 is SGHVS and CDR2 FNYEAQ. The V end lost 1 base, the J end lost 3 bases, and 12 bases lay between the germline ends. The CDR3 is 15 residues long. CDR3 in DNA: TGTGCCAGCAGCTTAGTGCTGGGGGTAGAAGAGACCCAGTACTTC. Amino acid sequence: CASSLVLGVEETQYF.

Of note for this clonotype: A read error may account for a junction end that differs from germline. The chain is built from TRBV6-2 or TRBV6-3 and TRBJ2-7; D may be TRBD2 (5 bases). The CDR3 has 13 residues. In germline, CDR1 is MNHEY, CDR2 SVGEGT. This chain's CDR3 is CVSGRTILDEQYF. DNA for the CDR3: TGTGTCAGCGGCCGAACGATTTTAGACGAGCAGTACTTC.

This clonotype was seen more than once but under ten times. The gene calls are TRBV15 and TRBJ1-3; D not resolved. V lost 0 bases and J 2 bases, leaving 5 bases between the germline ends. Per the germline V gene, CDR1 is LNHNV and CDR2 is YYDKDF (reference sequence). This CDR3 has 14 amino acids. The CDR3 reads CATSRDPAGNTIYF. Here the CDR3 DNA reads TGTGCCACCAGCAGAGATCCAGCTGGAAACACCATATATTTT.

The chain joins TRBV11-1 to TRBJ2-5; TRBD2 agrees at 9 bases. The CDR3 is 15 amino acids. The trim removed 6 bases at V and 5 bases at J, leaving 10 bases unmatched. CDR1 and CDR2 (germline): SGHAT, FQDESV (reference sequence). The CDR3 reads CASRLSLSGSETQYF. CDR3 bases: TGTGCCAGCAGATTAAGTCTTAGCGGGAGTGAGACCCAGTACTTC.

V usage is TRBV6-5 and J usage is TRBJ2-7; 7 positions agree with TRBD2. CDR3 length equals 15 residues. With V trimmed by 0 bases and J by 3 bases, 5 bases remained unmatched. Germline V gives CDR1 MNHEY, CDR2 SVGAGI. The CDR3 sequence is CASSYSEGRVYEQYF. DNA for the CDR3: TGTGCCAGCAGTTACTCGGAGGGGAGGGTCTACGAGCAGTACTTC.

This clonotype was picked up a small number of times. This chain uses TRBV5-5 with TRBJ2-3; D gene unclear. Trimming removed 4 bases from V and 4 bases from J, with 10 bases in between. CDR1 and CDR2 (germline): SGHKS, YYEKEE (reference sequence). CDR3 length equals 13 residues. The CDR3 bases are TGTGCCAGCAGCCTTCAACCCCCAGATACGCAGTATTTT. Translated: CASSLQPPDTQYF.

This clonotype was counted only a few times. The chain couples TRBV20-1 to TRBJ1-5; a weak D match, TRBD1 (5 bases). The ends were cut back, 6 bases at V and 3 bases at J, with 15 bases in the middle. Germline V gene lookup returns CDR1 DFQATT and CDR2 SNEGSKA (reference sequence). The CDR3 length is 14 residues. This CDR3 reads CSAKQEYANQPQHF. The CDR3 coding sequence is TGCAGTGCGAAACAGGAGTACGCCAATCAGCCCCAGCATTTT.

The chain recombines TRBV29-1 with TRBJ2-1; possible D gene TRBD1, 6 bases. The CDR3 is 13 amino acids. Germline V gene lookup returns CDR1 SQVTM and CDR2 ANQGSEA. Trimming pared 5 bases from V and 7 bases from J, leaving 15 bases between. This CDR3 is CSVQGGVGNEQFF. The DNA for the CDR3 is TGCAGCGTTCAAGGGGGTGTGGGGAATGAGCAGTTCTTC.

This clonotype was recorded a few times. The rearrangement links TRBV7-9 to TRBJ1-2, with 7 bases matching TRBD1. CDR3 length: 15 amino acids. The V and J ends lost 3 bases and 4 bases, in that order; junction bases with no gene match: 8. In germline, CDR1 is SEHNR, CDR2 FQNEAQ (reference sequence). The CDR3 DNA reads as TGTGCCAGCAGCTTTCGATTCCGGGACAGCTATGGCTACACCTTC. Its protein product is CASSFRFRDSYGYTF.

The CDR3 spells CASSWVAGTTGELFF. In DNA, the CDR3 is TGTGCCAGCAGCTGGGTGGCAGGGACCACCGGGGAGCTGTTTTTT. V gene TRBV28 combines with J gene TRBJ2-2; tentatively, D is TRBD1 or TRBD2 (5 bases each). The CDR3 sequence is 15 residues long. Trimming took 6 bases from V and 4 from J, leaving 15 bases between them. The germline gives CDR1 MDHEN, CDR2 SYDVKM.

This clonotype appeared many times. This sequence joins TRBV5-6 and TRBJ2-5; D might be TRBD1 or TRBD2, each matching 6 bases. V was shortened by 4 bases and J by 5 bases, with 15 bases between the two germline ends. CDR3 length: 14 residues. Germline-derived CDR1 and CDR2 are SGHDT and YYEEEE. CDR3 sequence: CASSGGGGLETQYF. DNA for the CDR3: TGTGCCAGCAGCGGAGGAGGGGGACTGGAGACCCAGTACTTC. Looking up the rest from reference TRBV5-6 and TRBJ2-5 gives the full variable domain: DAGVTQSPTHLIKTRGQQVTLRCSPKSGHDTVSWYQQALGQGPQFIFQYYEEEERQRGNFPDRFSGHQFPNYSSELNVNALLLGDSALYLCASSGGGGLETQYFGPGTRLLVL.

This rearrangement joins TRBV5-1 to TRBJ2-2; tentative D call: TRBD1 (6 bases). Trimming removed 1 base from V and 5 bases from J, with 18 bases in between. Germline CDR1 is SGHRS and CDR2 is YFSETQ. The CDR3 is 17 amino acids. CDR3 sequence (DNA): TGCGCCAGCAGCTTGCCCAGGGGTCAAGAAGAGACCGGGGAGCTGTTTTTT. Translated, it gives CASSLPRGQEETGELFF.

This chain links TRBV15 with TRBJ1-1; no reliable D call. The germline V gene has CDR1 LNHNV and CDR2 YYDKDF (reference sequence). The CDR3 extends over 17 amino acids. Trimming removed 0 bases from V and 1 base from J, with 15 bases in between. CDR3 bases: TGTGCCACCAGCAGAGACCCCCCCTTAGATCGGAACACTGAAGCTTTCTTT. This codes for CATSRDPPLDRNTEAFF. Drawing the rest from reference TRBV15 and TRBJ1-1, the complete variable domain is DAMVIQNPRYQVTQFGKPVTLSCSQTLNHNVMYWYQQKSSQAPKLLFHYYDKDFNNEADTPDNFQSRRPNTSFCFLDIRSPGLGDTAMYLCATSRDPPLDRNTEAFFGQGTRLTVV.

V is TRBV2 and J is TRBJ1-2; D gene uncertain. The CDR3 has 16 residues. Trimming removed 2 bases at V and 0 bases at J, with 13 bases between. CDR1 and CDR2 (germline): SNHLY, FYNNEI. CDR3 amino acids: CASSEKPLGSNYGYTF. CDR3 bases: TGTGCCAGCAGTGAAAAGCCCCTGGGCTCTAACTATGGCTACACCTTC.

The CDR3 here is CATFEGLQETQYF. The CDR3 DNA follows: TGTGCCACCTTCGAGGGCTTACAAGAGACCCAGTACTTC. V and J are TRBV7-4 and TRBJ2-5; D might be TRBD2 (5 bases). This CDR3 is 13 amino acids long. CDR1 and CDR2 (germline): SGHVT, SQSDAQ. V was trimmed by 10 bases and J by 2 bases, leaving 14 bases between them. Combining the CDR3 with reference TRBV7-4 and TRBJ2-5 gives the whole variable domain GAGVSQSPRYKVAKRGRDVALRCDSISGHVTLYWYRQTLGQGSEVLTYSQSDAQRDKSGRPSGRFSAERPERSVSTLKIQRTEQGDSAVYLCATFEGLQETQYFGPGTRLLVL.

This chain joins TRBV19 and TRBJ1-2, with D tentatively TRBD1 (6 bases). Germline V lookup: CDR1 LNHDA, CDR2 SQIVND (reference sequence). V lost 0 bases and J 6 bases, leaving 11 bases between the germline ends. This CDR3 has 14 amino acids. Here the CDR3 DNA reads TGTGCCAGTAGTATAGATACAGGGATGAATGGCTACACCTTC. As protein: CASSIDTGMNGYTF.

This clonotype was seen more than once but under ten times. The chain carries TRBV2 and TRBJ2-6; maybe TRBD1 (6 bases). Looked up from germline, CDR1 is SNHLY and CDR2 is FYNNEI. Trimming removed 9 bases from V and 0 bases from J, with 12 bases in between. This CDR3 region has 15 residues. The DNA for the CDR3 is TGTGCCAGACTGGACAGTGACTCTGGGGCCAACGTCCTGACTTTC. Its translation: CARLDSDSGANVLTF.

The V gene is TRBV7-9, the J gene TRBJ2-3, with 8 bases aligning to TRBD2. The germline V gene has CDR1 SEHNR and CDR2 FQNEAQ (reference sequence). The CDR3 spans 16 residues. The ends lost 5 bases at V and 2 bases at J; junction bases unmatched: 9. CDR3 in amino acids: CASSPPRGANTDTQYF. The CDR3 region has the DNA TGTGCCAGCAGCCCCCCGCGGGGGGCAAACACAGATACGCAGTATTTT.

There are a few counts of this clonotype. The chain employs TRBV28 and TRBJ2-7; TRBD1 matches 8 bases. Germline V gene lookup returns CDR1 MDHEN and CDR2 SYDVKM. Losses at the gene ends were 5 bases for V and 1 base for J; bases not matched to a gene: 10. CDR3 length: 16 residues. CDR3 bases: TGTGCCAGCAGTACCCCCGGACAGGGCTCGTCCTACGAGCAGTACGTC. Encoded protein: CASSTPGQGSSYEQYV.

There are a few counts of this clonotype. The rearrangement joins TRBV12-3 or TRBV12-4 to TRBJ2-2; 12 bases are a match to TRBD2. With V trimmed by 9 bases and J by 5 bases, 13 bases remained unmatched. This CDR3 spans 17 amino acids. The DNA for the CDR3 is TGTGCCAGTAGCCTAGCGGGGGGGCCGGTTCGGACCGGGGAGCTGTTTTTT. It specifies CASSLAGGPVRTGELFF.

This chain joins TRBV19 and TRBJ2-7, with TRBD1 matching over 8 bases. The J segment lost 2 bases and the V segment lost 10 bases, leaving 7 bases of the junction unmatched. Germline assignment: CDR1 LNHDA and CDR2 SQIVND (reference sequence). The CDR3 totals 13 residues. In DNA, the CDR3 is TGTGCCACCGGACAGGGCCTGACCTACGAGCAGTACTTC. Amino acids: CATGQGLTYEQYF.

This clonotype was counted only a few times. The CDR3 reads CASSLGGISGGYTF. As DNA, the CDR3 is TGTGCCAGCAGCTTGGGTGGTATATCAGGTGGCTACACCTTC. The genes are TRBV7-8 and TRBJ1-2, with D unclear. The CDR3 sequence is 14 residues long. Germline CDR1 is SGHVS and CDR2 is FQNEAQ. With 3 bases removed from V and 7 bases from J, the gap between germline ends came to 15 bases.

This clonotype was picked up one time. The gene calls are TRBV19 and TRBJ1-1; D gene ambiguous. This CDR3 contains 14 residues. V gave up 2 bases and J gave up 1 base, with 8 bases separating them. CDR1 is LNHDA, CDR2 SQIVND, per germline (reference sequence). The CDR3 DNA reads as TGTGCCAGTAGTATATCTGGGCCGAACACTGAAGCTTTCTTT. The encoded protein is CASSISGPNTEAFF.